This T cell receptor beta chain was documented in a study of blood T cell repertoires in COVID-19. The overall study: There were acute and convalescent COVID-19 samples, and they came from the United States, Italy and Spain. PBMCs, B-cell-depleted T cells, or T cells provided the cDNA or gDNA that made up the material.

Per the study methods: Using reference gene primer amplification, nucleated cell counts were estimated. Method: immunoSEQ multiplex PCR; TCRdb's copy keeps in-frame clones and lacks some. That table is the source of V, J and clone size, and D and trimming were worked out from the DNA. This sample has 100,000 to 150,000 clones, with less than 90% found just once. V was cut by 5 bases and J by 4 bases, with 14 bases left in between. The CDR3 has 14 residues. The germline V gene encodes CDR1 MNHEY and CDR2 SMNVEV (reference sequence). V usage is TRBV27 and J usage is TRBJ2-5; D perhaps matches TRBD2 (6 bases). Sample: peripheral blood. This clonotype was obtained from a woman over 75 with acute or convalescent COVID-19. This CDR3 is CASSARLGSETQYF. CDR3 bases: TGTGCCAGCAGTGCCCGACTAGGGTCAGAGACCCAGTACTTC.